One sample yielded the 9 T cell receptor beta chains listed below, sequenced in a study of blood T cell repertoires in COVID-19. TCRdb's table, derived via immunoSEQ multiplex PCR, lists solely in-frame clones and lacks some. This table holds 51,000 or so clones, 70% to 90% found once. Sequences were obtained from peripheral blood. Receptor source: a man aged 80 or over with acute or convalescent COVID-19.

The chain links TRBV27 to TRBJ1-6; D unresolved. With 7 bases removed from V and 2 bases from J, the gap between germline ends came to 9 bases. This CDR3 contains 14 residues. The germline gives CDR1 MNHEY, CDR2 SMNVEV (reference sequence). The CDR3 region is CASTERAYNSPLHF. CDR3 sequence (DNA): TGTGCCAGCACCGAGAGGGCCTATAATTCACCCCTCCACTTT.

This sequence joins TRBV7-6 and TRBJ2-7; 9 bases map to TRBD1. The germline V gene encodes CDR1 SGHVS and CDR2 FNYEAQ. With 6 bases clipped from V and 3 bases from J, the junction kept 9 bases outside the gene matches. The CDR3 loop spans 15 amino acids. The CDR3 loop reads CASRELDRGNYEQYF. The CDR3 DNA follows: TGTGCCAGCAGAGAATTGGACAGGGGAAACTACGAGCAGTACTTC. Looking up the rest from reference TRBV7-6 and TRBJ2-7 gives the full variable domain: GAGVSQSPRYKVTKRGQDVALRCDPISGHVSLYWYRQALGQGPEFLTYFNYEAQQDKSGLPNDRFSAERPEGSISTLTIQRTEQRDSAMYRCASRELDRGNYEQYFGPGTRLTVT.

This sequence joins TRBV12-3 or TRBV12-4 and TRBJ2-7; 8 nucleotides align to TRBD1. The CDR3 consists of 13 residues. J was trimmed by 5 bases and V by 6 bases; bases with no gene match: 6. CDR3 DNA: TGTGCCAGCAGGAGGACAGGGTTACACGAGCAGTACTTC. Protein: CASRRTGLHEQYF.

The chain links TRBV6-6 to TRBJ2-4; a possible D gene is TRBD2 (6 bases). V shed 6 bases and J shed 7 bases, with 13 bases lying between them. The V gene's germline CDR1 is MNHNY and CDR2 SVGAGI (reference sequence). This CDR3 has 13 amino acids. The CDR3 loop is CASSGGSANIQYF. CDR3 nucleotides: TGTGCCAGCAGCGGGGGATCGGCGAACATTCAGTACTTC.

V and J are TRBV11-2 and TRBJ2-2, with a possible D match to TRBD2 (5 bases). The CDR3 extends over 16 amino acids. CDR1 and CDR2 from the germline V gene are SGHAT and FQNNGV. V gave up 1 base and J gave up 5 bases, with 14 bases separating them. CDR3 residues: CASSLGASRVTGELFF. CDR3 coding DNA: TGTGCCAGCAGCTTAGGGGCTAGCAGAGTAACCGGGGAGCTGTTTTTT. Full variable domain (remainder filled in from reference TRBV11-2 and TRBJ2-2): EAGVAQSPRYKIIEKRQSVAFWCNPISGHATLYWYQQILGQGPKLLIQFQNNGVVDDSQLPKDRFSAERLKGVDSTLKIQPAKLEDSAVYLCASSLGASRVTGELFFGEGSRLTVL.

This rearrangement joins TRBV19 to TRBJ1-6; 8 nucleotides line up with TRBD1. This CDR3 is 15 amino acids long. The junction had 5 bases not matched to a gene; V was cut back by 5 bases and J by 5 bases. The germline gives CDR1 LNHDA, CDR2 SQIVND (reference sequence). Written as DNA, the CDR3 is TGTGCCAGTAGTTCCGGGACAGGCCATAATTCACCCCTCCACTTT. Protein product: CASSSGTGHNSPLHF. The full variable domain, rest sourced from reference TRBV19 and TRBJ1-6, is DGGITQSPKYLFRKEGQNVTLSCEQNLNHDAMYWYRQDPGQGLRLIYYSQIVNDFQKGDIAEGYSVSREKKESFPLTVTSAQKNPTAFYLCASSSGTGHNSPLHFGNGTRLTVT.

The V call is TRBV20-1, the J call TRBJ2-1, with unresolved D. The CDR3 loop spans 11 amino acids. CDR1 and CDR2 from the germline V gene are DFQATT and SNEGSKA (reference sequence). Trimming removed 3 bases at V and 3 bases at J, with 3 bases between. For the CDR3, the DNA is TGCAGTGCTAGCAACTACAATGAGCAGTTCTTC. Translating it yields CSASNYNEQFF.

This chain uses TRBV11-3 with TRBJ2-2; tentatively, D is TRBD1 (6 bases). There are 16 residues in the CDR3. The V gene lost 1 base and the J gene lost 6 bases, with 15 bases spanning the gap. Germline-derived CDR1 and CDR2 are SGHNT and YENEEA. This CDR3 is CASSLGAPGQSGELFF. Here the CDR3 DNA reads TGTGCCAGCAGCTTAGGCGCCCCCGGACAGTCCGGGGAGCTGTTTTTT.

V and J are TRBV30 and TRBJ1-1; D is undetermined. This CDR3 contains 14 residues. V was cut by 8 bases and J by 1 base, with 17 bases left in between. Germline CDR1 GTSNPN, CDR2 SVGIG (reference sequence). The CDR3: CAGRPRLRNTEAFF. The CDR3 bases are TGTGCCGGAAGACCGAGGTTGCGGAACACTGAAGCTTTCTTT. Looking up the rest from reference TRBV30 and TRBJ1-1 gives the full variable domain: SQTIHQWPATLVQPVGSPLSLECTVEGTSNPNLYWYRQAAGRGLQLLFYSVGIGQISSEVPQNLSASRPQDRQFILSSKKLLLSDSGFYLCAGRPRLRNTEAFFGQGTRLTVV.